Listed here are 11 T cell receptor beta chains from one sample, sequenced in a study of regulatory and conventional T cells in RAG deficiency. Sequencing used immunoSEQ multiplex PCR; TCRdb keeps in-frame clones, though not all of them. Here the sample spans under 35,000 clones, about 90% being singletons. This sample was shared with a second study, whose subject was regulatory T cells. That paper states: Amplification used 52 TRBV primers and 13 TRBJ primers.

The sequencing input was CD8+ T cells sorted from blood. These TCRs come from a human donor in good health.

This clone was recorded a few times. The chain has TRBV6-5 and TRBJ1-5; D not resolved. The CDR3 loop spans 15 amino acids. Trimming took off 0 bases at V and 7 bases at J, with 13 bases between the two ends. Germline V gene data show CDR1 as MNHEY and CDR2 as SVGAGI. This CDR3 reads CASSYSRSTGQPQHF. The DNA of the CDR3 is TGTGCCAGCAGTTACTCGAGGTCAACGGGACAGCCCCAGCATTTT.

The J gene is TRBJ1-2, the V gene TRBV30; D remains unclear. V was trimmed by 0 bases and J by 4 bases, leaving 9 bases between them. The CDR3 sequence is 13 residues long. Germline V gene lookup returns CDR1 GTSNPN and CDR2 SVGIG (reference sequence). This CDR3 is CAWSVSGRYGYTF. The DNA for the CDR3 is TGTGCCTGGAGTGTCTCCGGCCGCTATGGCTACACCTTC. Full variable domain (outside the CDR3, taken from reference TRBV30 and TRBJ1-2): SQTIHQWPATLVQPVGSPLSLECTVEGTSNPNLYWYRQAAGRGLQLLFYSVGIGQISSEVPQNLSASRPQDRQFILSSKKLLLSDSGFYLCAWSVSGRYGYTFGSGTRLTVV.

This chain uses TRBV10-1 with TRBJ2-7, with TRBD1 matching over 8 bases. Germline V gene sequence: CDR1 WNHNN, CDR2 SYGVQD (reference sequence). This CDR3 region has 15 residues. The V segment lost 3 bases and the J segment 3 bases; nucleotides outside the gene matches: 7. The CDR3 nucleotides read TGCGCCAGCAGTGACCCCGGGACAGGAGTCTACGAGCAGTACTTC. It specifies CASSDPGTGVYEQYF.

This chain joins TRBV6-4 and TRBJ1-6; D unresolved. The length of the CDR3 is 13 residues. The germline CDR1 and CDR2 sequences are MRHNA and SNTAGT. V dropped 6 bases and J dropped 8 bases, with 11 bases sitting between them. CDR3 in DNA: TGTGCCAGCAGGCCTAGCCTAGATTCACCCCTCCACTTT. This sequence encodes CASRPSLDSPLHF.

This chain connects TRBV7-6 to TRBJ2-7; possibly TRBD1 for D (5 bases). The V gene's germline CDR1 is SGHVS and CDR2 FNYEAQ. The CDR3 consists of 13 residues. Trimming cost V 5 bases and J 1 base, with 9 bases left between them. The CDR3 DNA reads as TGTGCCAGCAGCGCCGACAGTTCCTACGAGCAGTACTTC. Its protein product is CASSADSSYEQYF.

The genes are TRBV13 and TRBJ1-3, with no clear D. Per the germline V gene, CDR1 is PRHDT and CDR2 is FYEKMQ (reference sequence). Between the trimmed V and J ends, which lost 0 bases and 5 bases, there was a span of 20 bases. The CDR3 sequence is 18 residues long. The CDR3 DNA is TGTGCCAGCAGCTTAGGCGTTATAGATTCCCTTTCTCGAAACACCATATATTTT. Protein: CASSLGVIDSLSRNTIYF.

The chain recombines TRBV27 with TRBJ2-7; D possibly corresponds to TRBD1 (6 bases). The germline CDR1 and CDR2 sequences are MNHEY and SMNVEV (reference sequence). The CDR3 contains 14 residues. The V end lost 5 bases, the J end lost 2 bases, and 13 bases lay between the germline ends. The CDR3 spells CASSLKQGAYEQYF. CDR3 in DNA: TGTGCCAGCAGTCTGAAACAGGGAGCCTACGAGCAGTACTTC.

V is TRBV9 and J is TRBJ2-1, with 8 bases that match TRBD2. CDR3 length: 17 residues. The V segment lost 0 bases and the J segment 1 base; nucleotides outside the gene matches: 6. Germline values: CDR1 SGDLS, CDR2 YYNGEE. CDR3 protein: CASSVAAGAGSYNEQFF. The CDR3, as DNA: TGTGCCAGCAGCGTAGCAGCGGGAGCGGGTTCCTACAATGAGCAGTTCTTC. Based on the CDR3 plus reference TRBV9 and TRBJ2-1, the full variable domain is DSGVTQTPKHLITATGQRVTLRCSPRSGDLSVYWYQQSLDQGLQFLIQYYNGEERAKGNILERFSAQQFPDLHSELNLSSLELGDSALYFCASSVAAGAGSYNEQFFGPGTRLTVL.

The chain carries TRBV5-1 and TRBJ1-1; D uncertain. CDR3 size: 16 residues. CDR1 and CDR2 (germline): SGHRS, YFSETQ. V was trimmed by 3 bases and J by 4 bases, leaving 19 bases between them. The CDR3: CASSSPRERVSTEAFF. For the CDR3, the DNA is TGCGCCAGCAGCTCGCCGCGGGAGAGGGTATCCACTGAAGCTTTCTTT.

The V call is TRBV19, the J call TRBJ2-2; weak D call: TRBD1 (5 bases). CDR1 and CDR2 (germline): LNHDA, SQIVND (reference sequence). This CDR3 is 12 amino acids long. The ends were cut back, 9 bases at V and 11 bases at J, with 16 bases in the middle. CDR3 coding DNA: TGTGCCAGCATAGCAGGGCCAAGTGAGCTGTTTTTT. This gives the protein CASIAGPSELFF.

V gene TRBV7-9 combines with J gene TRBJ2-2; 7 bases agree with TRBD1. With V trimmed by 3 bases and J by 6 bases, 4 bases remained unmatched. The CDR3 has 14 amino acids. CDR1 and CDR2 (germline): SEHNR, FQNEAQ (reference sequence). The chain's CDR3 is CASSFSQGAGELFF. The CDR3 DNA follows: TGTGCCAGCAGCTTTTCCCAGGGGGCCGGGGAGCTGTTTTTT.